In this sample, the clone carrying this T cell receptor beta chain turned up many times. TCRdb keeps only in-frame clones here, not all; method: immunoSEQ multiplex PCR. The sample records fewer than 300,000 clones, approximately 84% being singletons. CDR1 is MGHRA and CDR2 is YSYEKL in the germline V gene. The CDR3 extends over 15 amino acids. The junction had 5 bases not matched to a gene; V was cut back by 2 bases and J by 3 bases. The data belong to a study of blood T cell repertoires in COVID-19. This rearrangement joins TRBV4-1 to TRBJ2-7; TRBD2 matches 9 bases. The sample consisted of peripheral blood. This TCR was sampled from a human donor with COVID-19, enrolled during active disease. The donor label of this sample is uncertain. The CDR3 DNA follows: TGCGCCAGCAGCCAACCACCTAGCGGGGTCTACGAGCAGTACTTC. Encoded protein: CASSQPPSGVYEQYF.